A selection of T cell receptor beta chains follows, all from one sample in a study of shared clonotypes between healthy human individuals. TCRdb keeps only in-frame clones here, not all; method: immunoSEQ multiplex PCR. Among 2 million or so clones, approximately 94% were seen once, and the ten largest hold around 1.1%. Sequenced material: naive CD8+ T cells sorted from blood. The receptors stem from a man in his late teens or twenties in good health. CDR3s include the opening cysteine and the closing phenylalanine or tryptophan. D genes are given only for firm matches.

CDR3 | DNA | J | V | D
CATSRVGNTGELFF | TGTGCCACCAGCAGAGTAGGTAACACCGGGGAGCTGTTTTTT | TRBJ2-2 | TRBV15 | -
CASSFQGMESEKLFF | TGTGCCAGCAGTTTTCAGGGAATGGAGAGTGAAAAACTGTTTTTT | TRBJ1-4 | TRBV27 | -
CASSTSENTEAFF | TGTGCCAGTAGTACCTCAGAGAACACTGAAGCTTTCTTT | TRBJ1-1 | TRBV19 | -
CASSLPDTSYEQYF | TGCGCCAGCAGCCTACCCGACACGTCCTACGAGCAGTACTTC | TRBJ2-7 | TRBV5-1 | -
CASSLAGDRGAVMIF | TGCGCCAGCAGCTTGGCCGGGGACAGAGGTGCGGTTATGATTTTT | TRBJ1-4 | TRBV5-1 | TRBD1
CASSVIGTGGEAFF | TGTGCCAGCAGTGTGATTGGGACAGGAGGGGAAGCTTTCTTT | TRBJ1-1 | TRBV28 | TRBD1
CASSVARDGYSGNTIYF | TGCGCCAGCAGTGTGGCCCGGGACGGATACTCTGGAAACACCATATATTTT | TRBJ1-3 | TRBV10-2 | -
CASSLGGGGYEQYF | TGTGCCAGCAGCTTAGGAGGGGGCGGATACGAGCAGTACTTC | TRBJ2-7 | TRBV13 | TRBD1
CASPPDGSYTGELFF | TGTGCCAGCCCCCCGGACGGCTCTTACACCGGGGAGCTGTTTTTT | TRBJ2-2 | TRBV7-2 | -
CASSLGLGGDGYTF | TGTGCCAGCAGCTTAGGCCTGGGGGGTGATGGCTACACCTTC | TRBJ1-2 | TRBV13 | -
CASSTWTSGNDEQYF | TGTGCCAGCAGTACCTGGACTAGCGGGAACGACGAGCAGTACTTC | TRBJ2-7 | TRBV27 | TRBD2
CASSQHNGVDEQYF | TGTGCCAGCAGCCAACACAATGGGGTTGACGAGCAGTACTTC | TRBJ2-7 | TRBV9 | -
CASSQDSLLTGSGEKLFF | TGCGCCAGCAGCCAAGACTCCCTGCTTACAGGGTCGGGTGAAAAACTGTTTTTT | TRBJ1-4 | TRBV4-1 | -
CASSMDRGYTQYF | TGTGCCAGTAGCATGGACAGGGGGTATACGCAGTATTTT | TRBJ2-3 | TRBV19 | TRBD1